The 24 T cell receptor beta chains given below trace back to one sample, sequenced in a study of circulating CD8 cells and anti-PD-1 response in melanoma. Sorting of live CD3+CD8+TCRalphabeta+ cells by PD-1 and/or TIGIT gave four subsets. Each library started from 15 ng of total RNA using the QIAseq Immune Repertoire TCR panel. A single record per CDR3 protein comes from TCRdb applying MiXCR to the reads. Here the sample spans 1,500 to 2,500 distinct CDR3 sequences, just under 7.5% being singletons. Sequenced here: CD8+ T cells from PBMCs, sampled at baseline or after one month of anti-PD-1 therapy (not recorded which). The receptors originated from a human donor with melanoma.

The chain carries TRBV13 and TRBJ1-1, with D possibly TRBD1 on 5 matching bases. The germline CDR1 and CDR2 sequences are PRHDT and FYEKMQ (reference sequence). Deletions cut 4 bases from V and 6 bases from J, with 15 bases between. This CDR3 contains 14 residues. DNA for the CDR3: TGTGCCAGCAGCTGGACGGGGGAGGTGGCTGAAGCTTTCTTT. Encoded protein: CASSWTGEVAEAFF.

The chain is built from TRBV5-6 and TRBJ2-3; 9 nucleotides line up with TRBD2. V trimming: 2 bases; J trimming: 0 bases; junction bases outside the gene matches: 4. Germline CDR1 and CDR2: SGHDT and YYEEEE. This CDR3 comprises 16 residues. CDR3 sequence reads: CASSFQAGGSTDTQYF. The CDR3 DNA reads TGTGCCAGCAGCTTCCAAGCGGGGGGAAGCACAGATACGCAGTATTTT.

The chain has TRBV9 and TRBJ2-1; TRBD2 might be the D (5 bases). Germline assignment: CDR1 SGDLS and CDR2 YYNGEE. The CDR3 covers 13 residues. Trimming left V 2 bases short and J 4 bases short, with 7 bases between. For the CDR3, the DNA is TGTGCCAGCAGCGTGGACTTTTACAATGAGCAGTTCTTC. As protein: CASSVDFYNEQFF.

V usage is TRBV7-9 and J usage is TRBJ2-1; 11 positions agree with TRBD2. The CDR3 is 16 amino acids. The V gene end was trimmed by 5 bases and the J gene end by 8 bases; junction bases not matched to a gene: 11. Per germline, CDR1 SEHNR and CDR2 FQNEAQ (reference sequence). DNA for the CDR3: TGTGCCAGCAGCCCCGATCTAGCGGGAGGCCTCCATGAGCAGTTCTTC. Translation: CASSPDLAGGLHEQFF.

By share, this clonotype counts as medium-sized (0.01 to 0.1%). J is TRBJ2-3 and V is TRBV2; TRBD2 aligns across 9 bases. The junction had 11 bases not matched to a gene; V was cut back by 7 bases and J by 0 bases. This CDR3 has 17 amino acids. CDR1 is SNHLY and CDR2 is FYNNEI in the germline V gene. CDR3 nucleotide sequence: TGTGCCAGCAAGACCAGCGGGAGGCCCTCCAGCACAGATACGCAGTATTTT. It specifies CASKTSGRPSSTDTQYF. Using reference TRBV2 and TRBJ2-3 for the parts outside the CDR3, the full variable domain is EPEVTQTPSHQVTQMGQEVILRCVPISNHLYFYWYRQILGQKVEFLVSFYNNEISEKSEIFDDQFSVERPDGSNFTLKIRSTKLEDSAMYFCASKTSGRPSSTDTQYFGPGTRLTVL.

This clonotype was seen more than once but under ten times. V is TRBV28 and J is TRBJ2-7; no clear D gene. CDR1 is MDHEN, CDR2 SYDVKM, per germline. Trimming pared 6 bases from V and 7 bases from J, leaving 16 bases between. This CDR3 is built from 13 residues. In nucleotides, the CDR3 is TGTGCCAGCAGCCCCCCTGAAGGCCGGGAGCAGTACTTC. Translating it yields CASSPPEGREQYF.

By share, this clonotype counts as medium-sized. This chain connects TRBV27 to TRBJ1-4, with TRBD1 as a possible D gene (6 bases). This CDR3 has 15 residues. V shed 2 bases and J shed 7 bases, with 14 bases lying between them. The germline V gene has CDR1 MNHEY and CDR2 SMNVEV (reference sequence). Written as DNA, the CDR3 is TGTGCCAGCAGTTTAGAGGGGGACAAGCCTGAAAAACTGTTTTTT. Its protein is CASSLEGDKPEKLFF.

There are a few counts of this clonotype. This may stem from a read error, because a much larger clone lies one nucleotide away. The chain couples TRBV25-1 to TRBJ1-1; 8 bases match TRBD1. V lost 9 bases to trimming and J lost 4 bases; unmatched junction nucleotides: 7. The germline CDR1 and CDR2 sequences are MGHDK and SYGVNS. The CDR3 is 13 residues long. The CDR3 protein is CASTGQGGTEAFF. The CDR3 coding sequence is TGTGCCAGTACCGGACAGGGAGGCACTGAAGCTTTCTTT.

In its sample, this clonotype ranks as medium-sized. The CDR3: CASSWVAGATEQFF. CDR3 in DNA: TGTGCCAGTTCGTGGGTAGCGGGAGCCACTGAGCAGTTCTTC. The V call is TRBV27, the J call TRBJ2-1; 9 bases line up with TRBD2. Germline trimming cut 9 bases from V and 9 bases from J; bases unmatched to any gene: 12. This CDR3 is 14 amino acids long. Germline CDR1 MNHEY, CDR2 SMNVEV (reference sequence).

This clonotype is medium-sized by share. The chain links TRBV28 to TRBJ2-7; D remains ambiguous. This CDR3 has 12 amino acids. The germline CDR1 and CDR2 sequences are MDHEN and SYDVKM. Between the trimmed V and J ends, which lost 1 base and 3 bases, there was a span of 4 bases. The DNA of the CDR3 is TGTGCCAGCAGTTTATCTGGCTACGAGCAGTACTTC. Protein sequence: CASSLSGYEQYF.

This clonotype is categorized as large. This chain's CDR3 is CASSFSDPGELFF. The CDR3 coding sequence is TGTGCCAGCAGCTTTAGTGATCCCGGGGAGCTGTTTTTT. The gene calls are TRBV5-4 and TRBJ2-2; D is uncertain. Per germline, CDR1 SGHNT and CDR2 YYREEE (reference sequence). Trimming cost V 2 bases and J 6 bases, with 8 bases left between them. The CDR3 sequence is 13 residues long.

This clonotype counts as medium-sized. The chain employs TRBV24-1 and TRBJ1-5, with D hard to call. Trimming stripped 2 bases from V and 6 bases from J, with 10 bases between. Germline CDR1 reads KGHDR; CDR2 reads SFDVKD. CDR3 length: 14 residues. The CDR3 DNA is TGTGCCACCAGTGATTCGGTGCGGGCTCAGCCCCAGCATTTT. Translation gives CATSDSVRAQPQHF.

By sample share, this clonotype is medium-sized (0.01 to 0.1%). The gene calls are TRBV4-3 and TRBJ2-2; D not certain. This CDR3 contains 15 residues. CDR1 and CDR2 (germline): LGHNA, YSLEER. Trimming removed 0 bases at V and 5 bases at J, with 10 bases between. The CDR3 bases are TGCGCCAGCAGCCAAGAGAAAACTTCTACCGGGGAGCTGTTTTTT. Its translation: CASSQEKTSTGELFF.

This clonotype is deemed medium-sized. V usage is TRBV2 and J usage is TRBJ2-7, with TRBD1 matching 7 bases. V was pared by 6 bases and J by 2 bases, with 4 bases of the junction left unmatched. The germline CDR1 and CDR2 sequences are SNHLY and FYNNEI. This CDR3 is 13 amino acids long. In nucleotides, the CDR3 is TGTGCCAGCAGCGCTGGACAGGCCTACGAGCAGTACTTC. Translated: CASSAGQAYEQYF.

This clonotype counts as medium-sized. The rearrangement uses TRBV28 and TRBJ1-1; no reliable D call. Germline CDR1 MDHEN, CDR2 SYDVKM. The V end was cut by 11 bases, the J end by 4 bases, with 17 bases between. The CDR3 length is 13 residues. CDR3 sequence (DNA): TGTGCCTCTCGGCAGACCTGGGGCACTGAAGCTTTCTTT. It encodes CASRQTWGTEAFF.

This clonotype is classed as medium-sized (0.01 to 0.1%). The J gene is TRBJ1-2, the V gene TRBV19, with D uncertain. CDR1 and CDR2 from the germline V gene are LNHDA and SQIVND (reference sequence). This CDR3 contains 12 residues. Trimming took off 3 bases at V and 5 bases at J, with 7 bases between the two ends. The DNA of the CDR3 is TGTGCCAGTAGTATCGATCTATATGGCTACACCTTC. Amino acid sequence: CASSIDLYGYTF.

This clonotype is judged medium-sized. The J gene is TRBJ2-7, the V gene TRBV6-1; D not resolved. Germline CDR1 is MNHNS and CDR2 is SASEGT. V was pared by 1 base and J by 7 bases, with 8 bases between. The CDR3 length is 12 residues. Here the CDR3 DNA reads TGTGCCAGCAGTGAAGTGGTCCGGGAGCAGTACTTC. Translation: CASSEVVREQYF.

Relative to its sample, this clonotype is medium-sized. The V gene is TRBV7-3, the J gene TRBJ2-3; 8 positions agree with TRBD2. The CDR3 is 16 residues long. V shed 3 bases and J 5 bases; nucleotides not matched to a gene: 10. The germline CDR1 and CDR2 sequences are SGHTA and FQGTGA. The CDR3 nucleotides are TGTGCCAGCAGCTTTTTGCCCGGGGGGGCTGGAGATACGCAGTATTTT. It codes for CASSFLPGGAGDTQYF.

This clonotype is classed as large. This chain joins TRBV28 and TRBJ2-7, with D unclear. The CDR3 has 12 residues. Trimming cost V 4 bases and J 3 bases, with 7 bases left between them. The V gene's germline CDR1 is MDHEN and CDR2 SYDVKM. DNA for the CDR3: TGTGCCAGCAGTTCCCCAGGCTACGAGCAGTACTTC. Its translation: CASSSPGYEQYF.

By frequency in the sample, this clonotype is medium-sized. The CDR3, as DNA: TGTGCCAGTAGTATAGGGACAGCCGAGCAGTACTTC. Translating it yields CASSIGTAEQYF. The chain links TRBV19 to TRBJ2-7, with D maybe TRBD1 (6 bases). V lost 1 base, J lost 6 bases, and 7 bases lay in between. The CDR3 extends over 12 amino acids. Germline values: CDR1 LNHDA, CDR2 SQIVND (reference sequence).

By sample fraction, this clonotype is medium-sized. The J gene is TRBJ2-7, the V gene TRBV19; perhaps TRBD2 as D (6 bases). The CDR3 has 16 amino acids. The germline V gene has CDR1 LNHDA and CDR2 SQIVND (reference sequence). Trimming left V 5 bases short and J 2 bases short, with 19 bases between. The CDR3 loop reads CASSLSSGLHTYEQYF. The CDR3 DNA reads as TGTGCCAGTAGTCTTAGTAGCGGACTCCATACCTACGAGCAGTACTTC. The full variable domain, in which reference TRBV19 and TRBJ2-7 provide the parts outside the CDR3, is DGGITQSPKYLFRKEGQNVTLSCEQNLNHDAMYWYRQDPGQGLRLIYYSQIVNDFQKGDIAEGYSVSREKKESFPLTVTSAQKNPTAFYLCASSLSSGLHTYEQYFGPGTRLTVT.

This clonotype is categorized as medium-sized. The chain joins TRBV11-2 to TRBJ2-7; no clear D gene. V lost 6 bases and J 6 bases, leaving 12 bases between the germline ends. This CDR3 comprises 12 residues. Germline V gene data show CDR1 as SGHAT and CDR2 as FQNNGV. The CDR3 bases are TGTGCCAGCAGTTACGACCGGTTCGAGCAGTACTTC. Its protein product is CASSYDRFEQYF.

This clonotype counts as large. A read error may account for a junction end that differs from germline. The chain carries TRBV20-1 and TRBJ1-1; no reliable D call. The CDR3 extends over 11 amino acids. Looked up from germline, CDR1 is DFQATT and CDR2 is SNEGSKA (reference sequence). Here the CDR3 reads CSARDGPEAFF. The CDR3 DNA is TGCAGTGCAAGAGACGGACCTGAAGCTTTCTTT.

This clonotype is labeled medium-sized. This sequence joins TRBV25-1 and TRBJ2-7; D perhaps matches TRBD1 (6 bases). The CDR3 has 12 amino acids. The V gene lost 4 bases and the J gene lost 7 bases, with 11 bases spanning the gap. Germline-derived CDR1 and CDR2 are MGHDK and SYGVNS. The CDR3 DNA reads as TGTGCCAGCAGTGTGAGGGGGTTGGAGCAGTACTTC. This translates into CASSVRGLEQYF.